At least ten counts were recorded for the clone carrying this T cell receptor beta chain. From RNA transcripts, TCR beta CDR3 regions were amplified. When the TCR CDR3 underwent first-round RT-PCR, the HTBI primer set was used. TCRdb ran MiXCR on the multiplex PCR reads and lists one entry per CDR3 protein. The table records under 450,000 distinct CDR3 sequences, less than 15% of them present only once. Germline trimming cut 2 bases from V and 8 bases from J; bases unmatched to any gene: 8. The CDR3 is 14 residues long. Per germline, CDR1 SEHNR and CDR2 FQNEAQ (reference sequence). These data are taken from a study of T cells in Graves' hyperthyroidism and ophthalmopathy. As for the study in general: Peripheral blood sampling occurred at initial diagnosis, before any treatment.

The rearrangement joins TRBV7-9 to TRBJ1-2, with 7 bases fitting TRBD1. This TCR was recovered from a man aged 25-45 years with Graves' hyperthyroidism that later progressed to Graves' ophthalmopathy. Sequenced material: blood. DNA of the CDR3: TGTGCCAGCAGCTTATCTGACAGGGTCGGGGGCTACACCTTC. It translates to CASSLSDRVGGYTF.